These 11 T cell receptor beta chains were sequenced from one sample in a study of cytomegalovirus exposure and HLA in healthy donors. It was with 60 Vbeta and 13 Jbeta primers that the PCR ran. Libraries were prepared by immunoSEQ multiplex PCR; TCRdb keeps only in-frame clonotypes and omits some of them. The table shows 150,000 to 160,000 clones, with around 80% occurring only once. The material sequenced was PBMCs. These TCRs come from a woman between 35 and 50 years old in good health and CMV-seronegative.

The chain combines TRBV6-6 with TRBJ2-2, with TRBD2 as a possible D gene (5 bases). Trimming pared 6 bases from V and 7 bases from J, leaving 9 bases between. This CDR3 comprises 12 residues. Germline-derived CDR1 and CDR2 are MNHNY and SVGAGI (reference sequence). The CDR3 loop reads CASRREGGELFF. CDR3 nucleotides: TGTGCCAGCAGGAGGGAAGGCGGGGAGCTGTTTTTT.

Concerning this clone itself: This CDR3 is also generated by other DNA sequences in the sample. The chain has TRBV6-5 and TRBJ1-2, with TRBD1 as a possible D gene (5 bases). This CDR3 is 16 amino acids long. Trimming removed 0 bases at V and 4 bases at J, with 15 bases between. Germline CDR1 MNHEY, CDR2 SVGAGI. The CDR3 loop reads CASSYSWRGGGYGYTF. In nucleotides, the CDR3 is TGTGCCAGCAGTTACTCGTGGAGGGGTGGTGGCTATGGCTACACCTTC.

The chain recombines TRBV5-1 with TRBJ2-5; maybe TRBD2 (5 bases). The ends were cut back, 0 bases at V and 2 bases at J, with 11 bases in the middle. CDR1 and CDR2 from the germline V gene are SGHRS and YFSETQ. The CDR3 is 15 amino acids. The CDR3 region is CASSLAGVSQETQYF. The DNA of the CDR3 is TGCGCCAGCAGCTTGGCCGGGGTCTCTCAAGAGACCCAGTACTTC.

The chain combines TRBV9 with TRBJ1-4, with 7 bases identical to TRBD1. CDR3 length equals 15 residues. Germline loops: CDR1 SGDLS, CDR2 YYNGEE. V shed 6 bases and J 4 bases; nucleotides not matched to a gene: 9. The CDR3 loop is CASTRGAGSNEKLFF. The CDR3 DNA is TGTGCCAGCACCAGGGGGGCAGGGAGTAATGAAAAACTGTTTTTT.

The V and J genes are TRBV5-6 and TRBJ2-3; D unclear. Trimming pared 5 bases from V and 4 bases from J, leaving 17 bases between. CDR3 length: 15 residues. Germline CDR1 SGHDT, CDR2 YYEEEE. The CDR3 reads CASRRRLVAPDTQYF. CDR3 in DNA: TGTGCCAGCAGGCGACGACTTGTAGCTCCAGATACGCAGTATTTT.

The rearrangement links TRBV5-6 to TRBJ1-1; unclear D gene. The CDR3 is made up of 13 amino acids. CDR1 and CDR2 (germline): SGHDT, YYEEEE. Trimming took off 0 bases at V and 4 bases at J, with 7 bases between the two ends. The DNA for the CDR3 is TGTGCCAGCAGCTTGGCTGTTCCCACTGAAGCTTTCTTT. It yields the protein CASSLAVPTEAFF.

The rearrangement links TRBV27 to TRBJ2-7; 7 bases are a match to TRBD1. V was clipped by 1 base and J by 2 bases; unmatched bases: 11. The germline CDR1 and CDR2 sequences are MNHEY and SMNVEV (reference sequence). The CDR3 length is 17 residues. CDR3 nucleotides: TGTGCCAGCAGTTTATTAGGAGGTCCGGGACAGACCTACGAGCAGTACTTC. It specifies CASSLLGGPGQTYEQYF.

This CDR3 is CASSVGGSQNSPLHF. The DNA of the CDR3 is TGTGCCAGCAGCGTAGGAGGGAGCCAAAATTCACCCCTCCACTTT. The V gene is TRBV9, the J gene TRBJ1-6, with D uncertain. CDR3 size: 15 residues. V lost 0 bases to trimming and J lost 7 bases, with 11 bases between them. CDR1 is SGDLS, CDR2 YYNGEE, per germline. The full variable domain, in which reference TRBV9 and TRBJ1-6 provide the parts outside the CDR3, is DSGVTQTPKHLITATGQRVTLRCSPRSGDLSVYWYQQSLDQGLQFLIQYYNGEERAKGNILERFSAQQFPDLHSELNLSSLELGDSALYFCASSVGGSQNSPLHFGNGTRLTVT.

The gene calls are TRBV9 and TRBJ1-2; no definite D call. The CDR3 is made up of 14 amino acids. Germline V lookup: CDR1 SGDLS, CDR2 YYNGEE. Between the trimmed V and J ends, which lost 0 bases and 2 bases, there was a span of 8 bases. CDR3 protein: CASSVAQSNYGYTF. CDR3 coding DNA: TGTGCCAGCAGCGTAGCCCAAAGCAACTATGGCTACACCTTC. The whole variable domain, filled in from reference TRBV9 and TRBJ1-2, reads DSGVTQTPKHLITATGQRVTLRCSPRSGDLSVYWYQQSLDQGLQFLIQYYNGEERAKGNILERFSAQQFPDLHSELNLSSLELGDSALYFCASSVAQSNYGYTFGSGTRLTVV.

The chain's CDR3 is CASSLNRGNGNTIYF. CDR3 coding DNA: TGCGCCAGCAGCTTGAACAGGGGGAATGGAAACACCATATATTTT. The rearrangement joins TRBV5-1 to TRBJ1-3, with TRBD1 identical over 8 bases. CDR3 length equals 15 residues. With 1 base clipped from V and 3 bases from J, the junction kept 3 bases outside the gene matches. CDR1 SGHRS and CDR2 YFSETQ come from the germline V gene.

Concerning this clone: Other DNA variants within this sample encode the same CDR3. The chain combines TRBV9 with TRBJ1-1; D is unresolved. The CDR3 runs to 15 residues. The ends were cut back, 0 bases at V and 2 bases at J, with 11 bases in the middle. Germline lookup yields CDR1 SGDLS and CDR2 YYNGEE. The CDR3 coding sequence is TGTGCCAGCAGCGTAGCTGTAGCCCGAAACACTGAAGCTTTCTTT. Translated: CASSVAVARNTEAFF.